A single sample gave rise to the 8 T cell receptor beta chains below, sequenced in a study of cytomegalovirus exposure and HLA in healthy donors. PCR used 60 Vbeta primers and 13 Jbeta primers. Sequencing was performed with immunoSEQ multiplex PCR; in TCRdb, only in-frame clones are kept and a portion is missing. In total, the table holds about 42,000 clones. The sample taken for sequencing was PBMCs. Receptors originate from a man between 25 and 39 years old in good health and CMV-seronegative.

The rearrangement uses TRBV5-1 and TRBJ1-1, with D possibly matching TRBD1 (6 bases). CDR1 is SGHRS, CDR2 YFSETQ, per germline. The CDR3 totals 15 residues. V gave up 3 bases and J gave up 1 base, with 13 bases separating them. This CDR3 is CASSWGLQANTEAFF. The CDR3 coding sequence is TGCGCCAGCAGCTGGGGGCTACAGGCGAACACTGAAGCTTTCTTT.

The rearrangement links TRBV7-2 to TRBJ2-3; possibly TRBD1 for D (5 bases). The CDR3 covers 13 residues. The germline gives CDR1 SGHTA, CDR2 FQGNSA. V was cut by 4 bases and J by 3 bases, with 8 bases left in between. The CDR3 is CASSSPGTDTQYF. The CDR3 DNA is TGTGCCAGCAGCTCCCCAGGGACAGATACGCAGTATTTT.

The gene calls are TRBV5-4 and TRBJ2-7; 14 nucleotides align to TRBD2. Germline V lookup: CDR1 SGHNT, CDR2 YYREEE (reference sequence). V lost 4 bases, J lost 2 bases, and 2 bases stayed unmatched. The CDR3 contains 15 residues. CDR3 residues: CASSPGLAGAYEQYF. For the CDR3, the DNA is TGTGCCAGCAGCCCGGGACTAGCGGGGGCCTACGAGCAGTACTTC.

The J gene is TRBJ2-7, the V gene TRBV5-6; 11 bases align to TRBD1. CDR3 length equals 15 residues. V was pared by 2 bases and J by 7 bases, with 8 bases of the junction left unmatched. The germline V gene encodes CDR1 SGHDT and CDR2 YYEEEE. CDR3 amino acids: CASSFWGQGVGEQYF. CDR3 DNA: TGTGCCAGCAGCTTTTGGGGACAGGGGGTCGGAGAGCAGTACTTC.

The rearrangement joins TRBV29-1 to TRBJ1-2; TRBD1 agrees at 7 bases. The CDR3 loop spans 11 amino acids. V lost 7 bases to trimming and J lost 6 bases; unmatched junction nucleotides: 5. Germline loops: CDR1 SQVTM, CDR2 ANQGSEA. The CDR3, as DNA: TGCAGCGCCCTAACAGGGGATGGCTACACCTTC. Its protein product is CSALTGDGYTF.

On this clone: One end of the junction is discordant with germline, which a read error may explain. V usage is TRBV30 and J usage is TRBJ2-1; 9 positions match TRBD1. The CDR3 covers 15 residues. The germline gives CDR1 GTSNPN, CDR2 SVGIG (reference sequence). In nucleotides, the CDR3 is TGTGCCGGGAGTGGACTCGGGACAGGGAAGAATGAGCAGTTCTTC. Amino acid sequence: CAGSGLGTGKNEQFF.

The V and J genes are TRBV29-1 and TRBJ2-4, with 8 bases identical to TRBD1. The V and J ends lost 3 bases and 2 bases, in that order; junction bases with no gene match: 9. This CDR3 contains 16 residues. Germline lookup yields CDR1 SQVTM and CDR2 ANQGSEA. DNA for the CDR3: TGCAGCGTTGAGTACAGGGGGAGTCTAACCAAAAACATTCAGTACTTC. Translation: CSVEYRGSLTKNIQYF.

J is TRBJ2-1 and V is TRBV6-1, with D tentatively TRBD1 (5 bases). CDR1 MNHNS and CDR2 SASEGT come from the germline V gene. The ends were cut back, 2 bases at V and 8 bases at J, with 16 bases in the middle. The CDR3 length is 15 residues. CDR3 sequence reads: CASSESGAGSHEQFF. The CDR3 region has the DNA TGTGCCAGCAGTGAATCGGGCGCAGGGTCCCATGAGCAGTTCTTC.